The 14 T cell receptor beta chains below all came from one sample that was sequenced in a study of blood T cell repertoires in COVID-19. Using immunoSEQ multiplex PCR, the repertoire was profiled, and TCRdb retains in-frame clones only, with some absent. The sample lists 350,000 to 400,000 clones, around 87% occurring once. Sequencing was done on a sample of PBMCs or T cells enriched from blood (not recorded which). The receptors were sampled from a man between 40 and 49 years old in a cohort exposed to, infected with or recovered from COVID-19 (not recorded which).

J is TRBJ2-1 and V is TRBV27; D is ambiguous. CDR1 is MNHEY, CDR2 SMNVEV, per germline (reference sequence). V lost 8 bases and J 0 bases, leaving 14 bases between the germline ends. The CDR3 runs 15 residues. For the CDR3, the DNA is TGTGCCAGCTCGGTGCCAGAGCGCTCCTACAATGAGCAGTTCTTC. Translation: CASSVPERSYNEQFF.

A remark on this clone: The identical CDR3 is also encoded by other nucleotide sequences in the sample. The chain joins TRBV18 to TRBJ2-5; D gene unclear. The CDR3 loop spans 12 amino acids. Per germline, CDR1 KGHSH and CDR2 LQKENI. The V end lost 6 bases, the J end lost 0 bases, and 5 bases lay between the germline ends. The CDR3 nucleotides read TGTGCCAGCTCTCTGTACCAAGAGACCCAGTACTTC. Translating it yields CASSLYQETQYF.

The chain combines TRBV19 with TRBJ2-2; 7 nucleotides agree with TRBD2. Germline loops: CDR1 LNHDA, CDR2 SQIVND (reference sequence). CDR3 length equals 18 residues. V lost 0 bases and J lost 7; bases outside the gene matches: 14. CDR3 protein: CASSIDSGRENLGGELFF. In DNA, the CDR3 is TGTGCCAGTAGTATAGATAGCGGGCGGGAGAATCTCGGCGGGGAGCTGTTTTTT.

V is TRBV5-1 and J is TRBJ1-1, with 11 bases that match TRBD1. V shed 4 bases and J 5 bases; nucleotides not matched to a gene: 10. This CDR3 region has 16 residues. Germline CDR1 reads SGHRS; CDR2 reads YFSETQ. The CDR3 DNA is TGCGCCAGCAGCCACCGGACAGGGGGCGCCGGGACTGAAGCTTTCTTT. This codes for CASSHRTGGAGTEAFF. The full variable domain, with the rest looked up from reference TRBV5-1 and TRBJ1-1, is KAGVTQTPRYLIKTRGQQVTLSCSPISGHRSVSWYQQTPGQGLQFLFEYFSETQRNKGNFPGRFSGRQFSNSRSEMNVSTLELGDSALYLCASSHRTGGAGTEAFFGQGTRLTVV.

The table lists this clone with a count of one. The chain combines TRBV19 with TRBJ2-7, with 7 nucleotides matching TRBD1. Trimming removed 6 bases from V and 0 bases from J; junction bases left unmatched: 8. The germline gives CDR1 LNHDA, CDR2 SQIVND (reference sequence). The CDR3 is 15 residues long. The CDR3 bases are TGTGCCAGTAGAAACCAACAGGGGAGCTCCTACGAGCAGTACTTC. Residues: CASRNQQGSSYEQYF.

The chain is built from TRBV5-4 and TRBJ2-1; perhaps TRBD2 as D (6 bases). The CDR3 runs to 13 residues. CDR1 is SGHNT, CDR2 YYREEE, per germline (reference sequence). V lost 5 bases and J 7 bases, leaving 13 bases between the germline ends. The CDR3 DNA follows: TGTGCCAGCAGGTACGGAGGGAAGAATGAGCAGTTCTTC. It codes for CASRYGGKNEQFF.

The chain carries TRBV9 and TRBJ1-6; the D gene is possibly TRBD1 (6 bases). Germline values: CDR1 SGDLS, CDR2 YYNGEE. The V and J ends lost 4 bases and 8 bases respectively, with 10 bases between them. The CDR3 is 13 residues long. Written as DNA, the CDR3 is TGTGCCAGCAGCTTAGCAGGGGATTCACCCCTCCACTTT. This gives the protein CASSLAGDSPLHF.

This rearrangement joins TRBV3-1 (or the pseudogene TRBV3-2) to TRBJ1-5, with 8 bases fitting TRBD1. Germline V lookup: CDR1 LGHDT, CDR2 YNNKEL (reference sequence). The CDR3 sequence is 14 residues long. The junction had 1 base not matched to a gene; V was cut back by 1 base and J by 5 bases. DNA for the CDR3: TGTGCCAGCAGCCAAGGGACAGGGTATCAGCCCCAGCATTTT. Its protein is CASSQGTGYQPQHF.

The DNA of the CDR3 is TGCGCCAGCAGCCCCGCGGGGCAGACTCAGGAAAAACTGTTTTTT. It yields the protein CASSPAGQTQEKLFF. The chain uses TRBV5-1 and TRBJ1-4, with D possibly TRBD1 on 5 matching bases. The V end was cut by 4 bases, the J end by 8 bases, with 18 bases between. Germline V gene data show CDR1 as SGHRS and CDR2 as YFSETQ. The CDR3 has 15 residues.

The chain couples TRBV3-1 (or the pseudogene TRBV3-2) to TRBJ1-2; tentative D call: TRBD1 (5 bases). This CDR3 region has 16 residues. Germline values: CDR1 LGHDT, CDR2 YNNKEL (reference sequence). The V end lost 2 bases, the J end lost 2 bases, and 15 bases lay between the germline ends. The CDR3, as DNA: TGTGCCAGCAGCCAACTATCGTCCGGGGGAAACTATGGCTACACCTTC. Translation: CASSQLSSGGNYGYTF.

This sequence joins TRBV18 and TRBJ1-1; perhaps TRBD1 as D (5 bases). The germline CDR1 and CDR2 sequences are KGHSH and LQKENI. Trimming cost V 2 bases and J 6 bases, with 10 bases left between them. This CDR3 is 13 amino acids long. The CDR3 reads CASSPAGGPEAFF. The DNA for the CDR3 is TGTGCCAGCTCACCAGCGGGGGGTCCTGAAGCTTTCTTT.

Regarding this clone: The sample holds other DNA sequences that translate to the same CDR3. The chain carries TRBV7-9 and TRBJ2-1; D remains unclear. V dropped 2 bases and J dropped 0 bases, with 5 bases sitting between them. Germline V gene sequence: CDR1 SEHNR, CDR2 FQNEAQ (reference sequence). The CDR3 consists of 14 residues. The CDR3 sequence: CASSLTSSYNEQFF. For the CDR3, the DNA is TGTGCCAGCAGCTTAACAAGCTCCTACAATGAGCAGTTCTTC.

The chain is built from TRBV2 and TRBJ2-1; D perhaps matches TRBD2 (6 bases). This CDR3 region has 14 residues. Per germline, CDR1 SNHLY and CDR2 FYNNEI. V dropped 3 bases and J dropped 6 bases, with 12 bases sitting between them. The CDR3 loop reads CASSETGVVNEQFF. CDR3 nucleotide sequence: TGTGCCAGCAGTGAGACGGGAGTTGTCAATGAGCAGTTCTTC. The whole variable domain, filled in from reference TRBV2 and TRBJ2-1, reads EPEVTQTPSHQVTQMGQEVILRCVPISNHLYFYWYRQILGQKVEFLVSFYNNEISEKSEIFDDQFSVERPDGSNFTLKIRSTKLEDSAMYFCASSETGVVNEQFFGPGTRLTVL.

The gene calls are TRBV3-1 (or the pseudogene TRBV3-2) and TRBJ1-2; 8 bases agree with TRBD1. The germline gives CDR1 LGHDT, CDR2 YNNKEL (reference sequence). CDR3 length: 13 amino acids. Trimming took 2 bases from V and 6 from J; bases not matched to a gene: 2. CDR3 protein: CASSQQGADGYTF. The CDR3 nucleotides are TGTGCCAGCAGCCAACAGGGGGCGGATGGCTACACCTTC.